This TCR beta chain was captured in a study of blood T cell repertoires in COVID-19. Study-wide background: The study drew acute and convalescent COVID-19 samples from the United States, Italy and Spain. The cDNA or gDNA used as material had been derived from T cells, B-cell-depleted T cells, or PBMCs.

CDR1 and CDR2 from the germline V gene are SGHKS and YYEKEE (reference sequence). Trimming took 0 bases from V and 3 from J, leaving 9 bases between them. There are 14 residues in the CDR3. Profiling relied on immunoSEQ multiplex PCR, and the TCRdb table lists in-frame clones only, not all of them. The sample records a few hundred thousand clones, 70% to 90% being singletons. The sample holds one count of this clone. The receptor comes from a man between 18 and 35 years old who had recovered from COVID-19. The chain links TRBV5-5 to TRBJ1-1, with unresolved D. Sequenced input: peripheral blood. Written as DNA, the CDR3 is TGTGCCAGCAGCTTGGACGGTGGAGACACTGAAGCTTTCTTT. It is translated as CASSLDGGDTEAFF.